The T cell receptor (beta chain) described here comes from a study of T cell responses to AZD1222 COVID-19 vaccine. Assay: immunoSEQ multiplex PCR; the TCRdb copy retains only in-frame clones and omits some. The sample lists about 110,000 clones; around 91% were seen once. The CDR3 is 15 amino acids. V was clipped by 3 bases and J by 4 bases; unmatched bases: 4. CDR1 and CDR2 (germline): GTSNPN, SVGIG (reference sequence). The J gene is TRBJ1-6, the V gene TRBV30, with 9 bases identical to TRBD1. Sequenced here: peripheral blood, sampled 28 days after the second AZD1222 dose. This clonotype originated in an adult who received the AZD1222 COVID-19 vaccine. DNA of the CDR3: TGTGCCTGGAGGGGACAGGGTGGATATAATTCACCCCTCCACTTT. Translated: CAWRGQGGYNSPLHF.